What follows is one T cell receptor beta chain and its context. There are 21 residues in the CDR3. With 2 bases clipped from V and 2 bases from J, the junction kept 16 bases outside the gene matches. Germline CDR1 is MNHNS and CDR2 is SASEGT. The record originates from a study of blood T cell repertoires in COVID-19. Study-wide background: The United States, Italy and Spain supplied acute and convalescent COVID-19 samples. T cells, B-cell-depleted T cells, or PBMCs provided the cDNA or gDNA that served as material.

Per the original methods: Amplification of reference gene primers provided the estimated nucleated cell counts. Data came from immunoSEQ multiplex PCR; TCRdb stores just in-frame clones and leaves some out. V and J calls and clone size are copied from that table; D and trimming were computed from the DNA. The top ten hold 2.7% of the sample, which has 150,000 to 200,000 clones, around nine tenths seen once. The sample was peripheral blood. The J gene is TRBJ2-3, the V gene TRBV6-1, with TRBD2 identical over 13 bases. The source is a man aged 35 to 55 with active or convalescent COVID-19. The CDR3 is CASSERGFRTSGGPTTDTQYF. The CDR3, as DNA: TGTGCCAGCAGTGAAAGGGGTTTTAGGACTAGCGGGGGACCTACCACAGATACGCAGTATTTT.